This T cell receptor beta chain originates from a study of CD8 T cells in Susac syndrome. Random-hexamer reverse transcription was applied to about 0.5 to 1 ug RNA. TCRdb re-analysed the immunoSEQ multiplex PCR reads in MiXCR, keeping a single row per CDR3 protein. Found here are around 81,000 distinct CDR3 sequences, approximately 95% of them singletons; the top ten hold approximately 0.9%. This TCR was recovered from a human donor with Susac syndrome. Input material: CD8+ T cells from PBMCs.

CDR3 region: CASSPRTGGYEQYF. CDR3 bases: TGTGCCAGCTCCCCCCGGACTGGGGGCTACGAGCAGTACTTC. V is TRBV9 and J is TRBJ2-7, with D perhaps being TRBD1 or TRBD2 (5 bases each). This CDR3 region has 14 residues. V was pared by 7 bases and J by 3 bases, with 17 bases between. Germline values: CDR1 SGDLS, CDR2 YYNGEE.